Listed below are T cell receptor beta chains from one sample, sequenced in a study of shared clonotypes between healthy human individuals. Sequenced by immunoSEQ multiplex PCR; TCRdb stores in-frame clones only, minus some. The table shows around 580,000 clones, with about 98% occurring only once. Sequenced material: naive CD8+ T cells sorted from blood. The receptors were gathered from a man aged 30-40 years in good health. Both conserved end residues are part of each CDR3. The D gene is left open where the match is weak. Expanded clones are given a class, and other clones once, few, many or no size at all.

NA	TRBV7-9	TRBJ2-6	NA	TGTGCCAGCAGCCCACCTGAGGGCTCTGGGGCCAACGTCCTGACTTTC	CASSPPEGSGANVLTF
NA	TRBV5-8	TRBJ1-2	NA	TGTGCCAGCAGCTTGATTGGGGGCAAGAGTCCCTGGAGCACCTTC	CASSLIGGKSPWSTF
NA	TRBV28	TRBJ2-7	NA	TGTGCCAGCAGTTTCGATATAGGACTGCGTGGTCGACAGTACTTC	CASSFDIGLRGRQYF
NA	TRBV28	TRBJ2-1	NA	TGTGCCAGCAGTATCTTGGGGACGCCACCGTGGAGTAGCCCTCACTCCTACAATGAGCAGTTCTTC	CASSILGTPPWSSPHSYNEQFF
NA	TRBV19	TRBJ2-7	TRBD2	TGTGCCAGTAGTATGACTAGCGGGGACTGGTACGAGCAGTACTTC	CASSMTSGDWYEQYF
NA	TRBV4-1	TRBJ2-7	NA	TGCGCCAGCAGCCAATCGGCGACGCGGAACGAGCAGTACTTC	CASSQSATRNEQYF
NA	TRBV10-3	TRBJ2-7	NA	TGTGCCACCACTCAGACAGAAAGCTCCTACGAGCAGTACTTC	CATTQTESSYEQYF
NA	TRBV5-4	TRBJ2-1	TRBD1	TGTGCCAGCAGCTTCCTAGGCAGGGGGCTCTACAATGAGCAGTTCTTC	CASSFLGRGLYNEQFF
NA	TRBV5-6	TRBJ2-7	NA	TGTGCCAGCAGCTTGGCTGCTCGTGGACCCTACGAGCAGTACTTC	CASSLAARGPYEQYF
NA	TRBV19	TRBJ1-5	TRBD1	TGTGCCAGTAGTATTTGGGGACAGGGGGATCATAGCAATCAGCCCCAGCATTTT	CASSIWGQGDHSNQPQHF
NA	TRBV6-5	TRBJ2-1	TRBD1	TGTGCCAGCAGTTACTGGGACAGTCACAATGAGCAGTTCTTC	CASSYWDSHNEQFF
NA	TRBV6-1	TRBJ1-5	NA	TGTGCCAGCAGTGTTTTTAGGGCTGGCAATCAGCCCCAGCATTTT	CASSVFRAGNQPQHF
NA	TRBV6-1	TRBJ1-1	NA	TGTGCCAGCAGTGAAGGTTGGTCCACTGAAGCTTTCTTT	CASSEGWSTEAFF
NA	TRBV15	TRBJ2-1	NA	TGTGCCACCAGCAGAGATCCGGCAGGGGCACATGAGCAGTTCTTC	CATSRDPAGAHEQFF
NA	TRBV10-1	TRBJ2-3	NA	TGCGCCAGTTCCCCGGGGAATACGCAGTATTTT	CASSPGNTQYF
once	TRBV7-6	TRBJ2-7	TRBD2	TGTGCCAGCAGCTTAGCCGCTAGCGGGAGCTACGAGCAGTACTTC	CASSLAASGSYEQYF
NA	TRBV9	TRBJ2-7	NA	TGTGCCAGCAGCCTAGATGGGCCTCGCTCGGAACAGTACTTC	CASSLDGPRSEQYF
NA	TRBV7-9	TRBJ2-1	TRBD2	TGTGCCAGTCCACGGGAGGGCCGGGGCAATGAGCAGTTCTTC	CASPREGRGNEQFF
NA	TRBV7-9	TRBJ2-3	TRBD2	TGTGCCAGCAGCTCGAGACTAGCGGAAAGCACAGATACGCAGTATTTT	CASSSRLAESTDTQYF
NA	TRBV5-6	TRBJ2-4	NA	TGTGCCAGCAGTCTCTCAGCACCGTTGGAAAACATTCAGTACTTC	CASSLSAPLENIQYF
NA	TRBV4-1	TRBJ2-1	NA	TGCGCCAGCAGCCAAGGGGAGCAGTTCTTC	CASSQGEQFF
NA	TRBV27	TRBJ2-7	TRBD2	TGTGCCAGCAGTTTATTCGCTAGCGGGCCCCTCGGGGGATACGAGCAGTACTTC	CASSLFASGPLGGYEQYF
NA	TRBV29-1	TRBJ1-3	TRBD1	TGCAGCGTCGAACAGGACAGGGCCTCTGGAAACACCATATATTTT	CSVEQDRASGNTIYF
NA	TRBV5-8	TRBJ2-7	NA	TGTGCCAGCAGGCCGCGCAGAAGCTCCTACGAGCAGTACTTC	CASRPRRSSYEQYF
NA	TRBV29-1	TRBJ2-1	TRBD1	TGCAGCGTTGATCCACTCACCGGGACAGGGGTTTCGGATGAGCAGTTCTTC	CSVDPLTGTGVSDEQFF
NA	TRBV18	TRBJ2-5	NA	TGTGCCAGCTCGTATCAAGAGACCCAGTACTTC	CASSYQETQYF
NA	TRBV2	TRBJ1-5	NA	TGTGCCAGCAGTGGCCGTTTGAATCAGCCCCAGCATTTT	CASSGRLNQPQHF
NA	TRBV19	TRBJ2-3	TRBD1	TGTGCCAGTAGGCAGACAGGGCTCACAGATACGCAGTATTTT	CASRQTGLTDTQYF
NA	TRBV19	TRBJ2-1	TRBD1	TGTGCCAGTAGTGCATGGACAGGGATGGGCAATGAGCAGTTCTTC	CASSAWTGMGNEQFF
NA	TRBV11-3	TRBJ1-5	TRBD1	TGTGCCAGCAGCTTAGAGGAGCCAGGGGGTTATAGCAATCAGCCCCAGCATTTT	CASSLEEPGGYSNQPQHF
NA	TRBV6-5	TRBJ1-2	TRBD1	TGTGCCAGCAGTTCCAGGGACAGAGCATATGGCTACACCTTC	CASSSRDRAYGYTF
NA	TRBV7-8	TRBJ2-1	TRBD2	TGTGCCAGCAGCCAACCGGGACTAGCGGCGGAGGCTACCTACAATGAGCAGTTCTTC	CASSQPGLAAEATYNEQFF
NA	TRBV6-5	TRBJ2-3	NA	TGTGCCAGCAAACCGACTGGCGCAGATACGCAGTATTTT	CASKPTGADTQYF
NA	TRBV7-9	TRBJ2-5	NA	TGTGCCAGCAGCCCCCGAGAGACCCAGTACTTC	CASSPRETQYF
NA	TRBV7-9	TRBJ2-1	NA	TGTGCCAGCACCTCGGGCGACCACTACAATGAGCAGTTCTTC	CASTSGDHYNEQFF
NA	TRBV19	TRBJ1-2	NA	TGTGCCAGTAGTCCCGACATCTCCGGCTACACCTTC	CASSPDISGYTF
NA	TRBV11-2	TRBJ2-1	NA	TGTGCCAGCAGCTTCCGGGAAGATACATTTCGTTACAATGAGCAGTTCTTC	CASSFREDTFRYNEQFF
NA	TRBV7-3	TRBJ2-1	NA	TGTGCCAGCAGCCTCGCTCCAGGGACTAATGAGCAGTTCTTC	CASSLAPGTNEQFF
once	TRBV5-6	TRBJ2-5	TRBD2	TGTGCCAGCAGCTTTATAGCGGGAGAGGAGACCCAGTACTTC	CASSFIAGEETQYF
NA	TRBV10-3	TRBJ1-5	NA	TGTGCCATCGGTGTCGGGGGAGCTGGCAATCAGCCCCAGCATTTT	CAIGVGGAGNQPQHF
NA	TRBV4-3	TRBJ2-3	NA	TGCGCCAGCAGCCAAGACGACAGTAGCACAGATACGCAGTATTTT	CASSQDDSSTDTQYF
NA	TRBV5-1	TRBJ2-7	NA	TGCGCCAGCAGCCTGGGAGTGGATTCCTACGAGCAGTACTTC	CASSLGVDSYEQYF
NA	TRBV27	TRBJ2-7	NA	TGTGCCAGCAGGAGGGACTCTACCTACGAGCAGTACTTC	CASRRDSTYEQYF
NA	TRBV29-1	TRBJ2-5	NA	TGCAGCGTTGAAGATCTCGGGGAGACCCAGTACTTC	CSVEDLGETQYF
NA	TRBV5-6	TRBJ2-2	NA	TGTGCCAGCAGCTTGACAGAACCTGGGGAGCTGTTTTTT	CASSLTEPGELFF
NA	TRBV7-7	TRBJ2-5	NA	TGTGCCAGCGGAATGAACCTAGAGACCCAGTACTTC	CASGMNLETQYF